This TCR beta chain is from a study of shared clonotypes between healthy human individuals. Findings of the study overall: Naive subsets generally had larger estimated richness than memory subsets.

This clone has more than one count but fewer than ten. Its matching antigen is unknown. Here immunoSEQ multiplex PCR was the method, and the copy in TCRdb shows in-frame clones only, minus some. The table has hundreds of thousands of clones, about three quarters seen once. CD45RA+ naive and CD45RA-negative memory subsets were separated from CD4+ cells. V lost 0 bases and J lost 8, with 14 bases in between. The CDR3 covers 14 residues. Germline CDR1 reads SGHRS; CDR2 reads YFSETQ. This rearrangement joins TRBV5-1 to TRBJ1-2, with D possibly matching TRBD1 (5 bases). The origin of this receptor is a woman aged 25 to 39 in good health. The sequencing sample was made of memory CD4+ T cells sorted from blood. Stated subset: CD45RA-negative fraction. This CDR3 reads CASSLDQGRTGYTF. CDR3 nucleotide sequence: TGCGCCAGCAGCTTGGATCAGGGTAGGACCGGCTACACCTTC. The complete variable domain, with remaining parts taken from reference TRBV5-1 and TRBJ1-2, reads KAGVTQTPRYLIKTRGQQVTLSCSPISGHRSVSWYQQTPGQGLQFLFEYFSETQRNKGNFPGRFSGRQFSNSRSEMNVSTLELGDSALYLCASSLDQGRTGYTFGSGTRLTVV.